This entry lists 10 T cell receptor beta chains sequenced from one sample in a study of cytomegalovirus exposure and HLA in healthy donors. Repertoires were generated with immunoSEQ multiplex PCR, while TCRdb's copy carries only in-frame clones and drops some. The sample lists some 130,000 clones, approximately 87% occurring once. Sequences were obtained from PBMCs. The source of these receptors is a young man in good health and CMV-seronegative.

The chain employs TRBV6-5 and TRBJ2-7, with a possible D match to TRBD1 (5 bases). This CDR3 region has 14 residues. V lost 6 bases and J 3 bases, leaving 15 bases between the germline ends. The germline CDR1 and CDR2 sequences are MNHEY and SVGAGI. The CDR3: CASRSKGAGYEQYF. CDR3 in DNA: TGTGCCAGCAGGAGTAAAGGGGCAGGCTACGAGCAGTACTTC.

This CDR3 is CASSPRAGNYGYTF. DNA for the CDR3: TGTGCCAGCAGCCCCCGAGCGGGGAACTATGGCTACACCTTC. V gene TRBV7-9 combines with J gene TRBJ1-2, with D uncertain. The CDR3 has 14 residues. The V end lost 5 bases, the J end lost 2 bases, and 12 bases lay between the germline ends. Germline V gene data show CDR1 as SEHNR and CDR2 as FQNEAQ (reference sequence).

This sequence joins TRBV9 and TRBJ2-2, with D tentatively TRBD2 (6 bases). The V end was cut by 5 bases, the J end by 7 bases, with 15 bases between. In germline, CDR1 is SGDLS, CDR2 YYNGEE. The CDR3 is made up of 14 amino acids. Written as DNA, the CDR3 is TGTGCCAGCAGGATAGAGGGAGGAGACGGGGAGCTGTTTTTT. Protein product: CASRIEGGDGELFF.

The chain carries TRBV19 and TRBJ2-7; D may be TRBD2 (6 bases). In germline, CDR1 is LNHDA, CDR2 SQIVND (reference sequence). V dropped 5 bases and J dropped 6 bases, with 17 bases sitting between them. This CDR3 contains 14 residues. In DNA, the CDR3 is TGTGCCAGTAGTTTCGCGGGATCCTCTTTCGAGCAGTACTTC. This gives the protein CASSFAGSSFEQYF.

The chain couples TRBV27 to TRBJ2-7; D might be TRBD2 (5 bases). V was trimmed by 2 bases and J by 6 bases, leaving 20 bases between them. CDR3 length: 16 residues. The germline V gene has CDR1 MNHEY and CDR2 SMNVEV (reference sequence). CDR3 loop: CASSLTATEVLFEQYF. The CDR3 DNA sequence: TGTGCCAGCAGTTTAACCGCGACGGAGGTCTTGTTCGAGCAGTACTTC.

The chain carries TRBV6-4 and TRBJ2-1; 8 bases fit TRBD2. The CDR3 sequence is 14 residues long. Germline trimming cut 4 bases from V and 7 bases from J; bases unmatched to any gene: 6. Looked up from germline, CDR1 is MRHNA and CDR2 is SNTAGT. The CDR3 coding sequence is TGTGCCAGCAGTGCCGGGACTAGTCTAAATGAGCAGTTCTTC. Protein product: CASSAGTSLNEQFF.

This chain joins TRBV9 and TRBJ1-4; 8 bases map to TRBD1. Trimming at V came to 0 bases and at J to 1 base, leaving 2 bases not matched to a gene. CDR1 is SGDLS and CDR2 is YYNGEE in the germline V gene. The CDR3 is 16 amino acids. CDR3 in amino acids: CASSVGGTGTNEKLFF. In nucleotides, the CDR3 is TGTGCCAGCAGCGTAGGAGGGACAGGAACTAATGAAAAACTGTTTTTT.

The chain carries TRBV4-2 and TRBJ1-6, with D possibly being TRBD1 (6 bases). This CDR3 spans 16 amino acids. V was pared by 0 bases and J by 10 bases, with 16 bases between. Germline V gene data show CDR1 as LGHNA and CDR2 as YNFKEQ. The CDR3 is CASSQDITGKDSPLHF. CDR3 DNA sequence: TGTGCCAGCAGCCAAGATATCACAGGGAAGGACTCACCCCTCCACTTT.

The chain uses TRBV7-9 and TRBJ1-1, with a weak D call TRBD1 (5 bases). Germline CDR1 and CDR2: SEHNR and FQNEAQ (reference sequence). This CDR3 region has 13 residues. With 8 bases removed from V and 3 bases from J, the gap between germline ends came to 13 bases. The CDR3 nucleotides read TGTGCCAGCGCCGCAGGGCGCCACACTGAAGCTTTCTTT. Translated: CASAAGRHTEAFF.

V usage is TRBV2 and J usage is TRBJ1-6; 9 bases align to TRBD1. Germline trimming cut 6 bases from V and 11 bases from J; bases unmatched to any gene: 8. This CDR3 has 14 residues. The germline CDR1 and CDR2 sequences are SNHLY and FYNNEI. This chain's CDR3 is CASSRGQGRTPLHF. The CDR3 DNA is TGTGCCAGCAGCCGGGGACAGGGTAGGACACCCCTCCACTTT. The whole variable domain, filled in from reference TRBV2 and TRBJ1-6, reads EPEVTQTPSHQVTQMGQEVILRCVPISNHLYFYWYRQILGQKVEFLVSFYNNEISEKSEIFDDQFSVERPDGSNFTLKIRSTKLEDSAMYFCASSRGQGRTPLHFGNGTRLTVT.